What follows is one T cell receptor (beta chain) and its context. Method: immunoSEQ multiplex PCR; TCRdb's copy keeps in-frame clones and lacks some. In the table there are about 76,000 clones, nearly 80% of which are singletons. This sample was included in a study of blood T cell repertoires in COVID-19. The V gene end was trimmed by 6 bases and the J gene end by 3 bases; junction bases not matched to a gene: 2. CDR3 length equals 14 residues. Germline V gives CDR1 LNHDA, CDR2 SQIVND (reference sequence). The source of this sequence is a human donor in a cohort sampled during active COVID-19. The chain joins TRBV19 to TRBJ1-6; 7 nucleotides align to TRBD1. Sequenced material: peripheral blood. The CDR3 bases are TGTGCCAGTAGCCAGGGGGGCTATAATTCACCCCTCCACTTT. It yields the protein CASSQGGYNSPLHF.